The clone carrying this T cell receptor (beta chain) was seen a single time. Trimming removed 2 bases from V and 2 bases from J; junction bases left unmatched: 4. Looked up from germline, CDR1 is MDHEN and CDR2 is SYDVKM. The CDR3 has 15 residues. Under the authors' procedure: From reference gene primer amplification, estimates of nucleated cell counts were derived. TCRdb's copy holds only in-frame clones and misses some; the assay was immunoSEQ multiplex PCR. The V and J calls and clone size were taken over from that table, and D and trimming were inferred from the DNA. The sample has tens of thousands of clones; 70% to 90% are singletons. This specimen belongs to a study of blood T cell repertoires in COVID-19.

Specimen: peripheral blood. The TCR sequence derives from a woman older than 75 with acute or convalescent COVID-19. The J gene is TRBJ2-7, the V gene TRBV28, with TRBD2 matching over 9 bases. For the CDR3, the DNA is TGTGCCAGCAGTTTACAGGGCGGGAGGGCCTACGAGCAGTACTTC. This codes for CASSLQGGRAYEQYF.